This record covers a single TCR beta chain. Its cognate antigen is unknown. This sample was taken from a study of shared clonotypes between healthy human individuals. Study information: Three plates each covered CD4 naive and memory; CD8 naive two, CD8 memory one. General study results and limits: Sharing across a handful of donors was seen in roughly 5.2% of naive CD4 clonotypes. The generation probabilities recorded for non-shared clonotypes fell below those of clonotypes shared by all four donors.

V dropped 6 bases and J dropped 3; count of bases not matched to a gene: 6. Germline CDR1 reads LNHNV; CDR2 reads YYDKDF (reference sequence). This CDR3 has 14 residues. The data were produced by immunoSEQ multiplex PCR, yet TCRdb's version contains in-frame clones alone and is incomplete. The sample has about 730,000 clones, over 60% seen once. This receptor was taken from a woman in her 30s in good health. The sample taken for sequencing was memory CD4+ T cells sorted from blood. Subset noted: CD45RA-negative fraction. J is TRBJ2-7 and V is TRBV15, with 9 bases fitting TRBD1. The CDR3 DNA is TGTGCCACCAGGAAACCGGGACAGGGCTACGAGCAGTACTTC. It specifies CATRKPGQGYEQYF.